Following are 27 T cell receptor beta chains from one sample sequenced in a study of T cell clonality in common variable immunodeficiency. Study-level results: Reportedly, TCR beta sequences from common variable immunodeficiency showed fewer deletions and N-nucleotide insertions.

These receptors are not linked to any known antigen. The repertoire was sequenced with immunoSEQ multiplex PCR; TCRdb's copy has only in-frame clones and lacks some. The sample has 25,000 to 30,000 clones, none seen only once. Sample: peripheral blood mononuclear cells. All receptors derive from a human donor with common variable immunodeficiency.

This clone was seen many times. The sequenced fragment ends 3 residues before the CDR3 boundary, so the rest is inferred from the germline J gene. The genes are TRBV7-3 and TRBJ2-5, with TRBD2 matching over 9 bases. The CDR3 runs to 17 residues. Looked up from germline, CDR1 is SGHTA and CDR2 is FQGTGA. With 5 bases clipped from V and 5 bases from J, the junction kept 15 bases outside the gene matches. The CDR3 is CASSKSGRLATGETQYF. Incomplete CDR3 DNA: TGTGCCAGCAGCAAAAGCGGGAGGTTGGCCACGGGGGAGACC. Full variable domain (outside the CDR3, taken from reference TRBV7-3 and TRBJ2-5): GAGVSQTPSNKVTEKGKYVELRCDPISGHTALYWYRQSLGQGPEFLIYFQGTGAADDSGLPNDRFFAVRPEGSVSTLKIQRTERGDSAVYLCASSKSGRLATGETQYFGPGTRLLVL.

This clone was counted ten times or more. The read terminates 3 residues ahead of where the CDR3 ends, so the germline J gene completes it. The V and J genes are TRBV7-7 and TRBJ2-7; D may be TRBD2 (6 bases). V was pared by 5 bases and J by 4 bases, with 15 bases between. This CDR3 region has 14 residues. Germline CDR1 SSHAT, CDR2 FNYEAQ (reference sequence). This CDR3 is CASSVEIGGYEQYF. Partial CDR3 DNA: TGTGCCAGCAGCGTAGAGATCGGGGGTTACGAG.

Turning to this clone: The observed sequence ends 3 residues before the CDR3 terminus, with the missing tail filled in from the germline J gene. The chain is built from TRBV7-2 and TRBJ2-5, with a tentative D call TRBD1 (5 bases). Germline CDR1 reads SGHTA; CDR2 reads FQGNSA. The CDR3 consists of 14 residues. The ends were cut back, 5 bases at V and 2 bases at J, with 12 bases in the middle. This CDR3 is CASSVQAIQETQYF. The sequenced part of the CDR3 DNA is TGTGCCAGCAGCGTACAGGCGATACAAGAGACC.

This clone showed up just a few times. The read terminates 3 residues ahead of where the CDR3 ends, so the germline J gene completes it. The chain couples TRBV29-1 to TRBJ2-7, with D perhaps matching TRBD1 or TRBD2 (5 bases each). Trimming removed 4 bases at V and 0 bases at J, with 13 bases between. Looked up from germline, CDR1 is SQVTM and CDR2 is ANQGSEA. The CDR3 is 14 residues long. The covered CDR3 bases are TGCAGCGTTGTTCGGGCAGGGAGCTCCTACGAG. Translating it yields CSVVRAGSSYE. The full CDR3 sequence reads CSVVRAGSSYEQYF.

This clone was observed many times. The read terminates 3 residues ahead of where the CDR3 ends, so the germline J gene completes it. The genes are TRBV20-1 and TRBJ2-1, with D tentatively TRBD1 (5 bases). Germline lookup yields CDR1 DFQATT and CDR2 SNEGSKA (reference sequence). Trimming pared 0 bases from V and 4 bases from J, leaving 19 bases between. The CDR3 covers 17 residues. The CDR3 sequence is CSARDQVGPPDYNEQFF. The DNA read from the CDR3 is TGCAGTGCTAGAGATCAAGTGGGGCCTCCTGATTACAATGAG.

In its sample, this clone was seen many times. The read stops 3 residues short of the end of the CDR3; the missing end is completed from the germline J gene. This chain connects TRBV4-1 to TRBJ1-4; 9 bases agree with TRBD1. Germline assignment: CDR1 MGHRA and CDR2 YSYEKL. The junction had 8 bases not matched to a gene; V was cut back by 7 bases and J by 8 bases. The CDR3 has 14 amino acids. The CDR3 loop is CASNKQGAKEKLFF. Incomplete CDR3 DNA: TGCGCCAGCAACAAACAGGGGGCCAAGGAAAAA.

This clone was picked up many times. The CDR3 bases that were read are TGTGCCAGCAGAGCAGGGACTAGCGGCTCCTACGAG. This codes for CASRAGTSGSYE. The full CDR3 sequence reads CASRAGTSGSYEQYF. V gene TRBV28 combines with J gene TRBJ2-7; 11 positions match TRBD2. The read falls 3 residues short of the CDR3 end, and the missing part is taken from the germline J gene. Germline lookup yields CDR1 MDHEN and CDR2 SYDVKM. The J segment lost 0 bases and the V segment lost 6 bases, leaving 4 bases of the junction unmatched. The CDR3 covers 15 residues.

As regards this clone: The CDR3 is cut off 3 residues early in the read; its end comes from the germline J gene. Different DNA sequences within this sample yield the same CDR3. This chain uses TRBV7-9 with TRBJ1-2, with D perhaps matching TRBD1 (6 bases). Per the germline V gene, CDR1 is SEHNR and CDR2 is FQNEAQ (reference sequence). Trimming stripped 3 bases from V and 7 bases from J, with 12 bases between. The CDR3 extends over 13 amino acids. CDR3 DNA (partial): TGTGCCAGCAGCTTCCCAGGGGCGTCTGGC. Residues: CASSFPGASG. The CDR3 reads in full as CASSFPGASGYTF.

For this clone: Read coverage stops 3 residues before the CDR3 terminus; the germline J gene supplies the remainder. The V gene is TRBV5-1, the J gene TRBJ1-2, with a tentative D call TRBD1 (5 bases). V lost 0 bases, J lost 7 bases, and 10 bases lay in between. CDR1 is SGHRS and CDR2 is YFSETQ in the germline V gene. This CDR3 comprises 13 residues. The part of the CDR3 DNA that was read is TGCGCCAGCAGCTTGGGGCGGGGGACTGGC. This sequence encodes CASSLGRGTG. Given in full, the CDR3 is CASSLGRGTGYTF. Variable domain in full (rest from reference TRBV5-1 and TRBJ1-2): KAGVTQTPRYLIKTRGQQVTLSCSPISGHRSVSWYQQTPGQGLQFLFEYFSETQRNKGNFPGRFSGRQFSNSRSEMNVSTLELGDSALYLCASSLGRGTGYTFGSGTRLTVV.

Only a few counts were recorded for this clone. The read is 3 residues too short to cover the CDR3 end, so that end is filled in from the germline J gene. The V and J genes are TRBV6-1 and TRBJ1-1; 9 bases map to TRBD1. The CDR3 runs 14 residues. The germline CDR1 and CDR2 sequences are MNHNS and SASEGT. V was clipped by 4 bases and J by 4 bases; unmatched bases: 4. CDR3 DNA (partial): TGTGCCAGCAGTGTGACAGGGGGAAGCACTGAA. Residues: CASSVTGGSTE. The whole CDR3 region reads CASSVTGGSTEAFF.

The table lists this clone with many counts. The CDR3 end lies 3 residues beyond the end of the read and is filled in from the germline J gene. The chain uses TRBV28 and TRBJ2-5; 8 bases map to TRBD2. J was trimmed by 7 bases and V by 5 bases; bases with no gene match: 15. This CDR3 comprises 16 residues. CDR1 MDHEN and CDR2 SYDVKM come from the germline V gene. CDR3 DNA, as far as it was read: TGTGCCAGCAGTATCCGGGGGGGCCGACGAGTTGTGACC. This encodes CASSIRGGRRVVT. The whole CDR3 reads CASSIRGGRRVVTQYF.

By share of the sample, this clone is medium-sized (0.01 to 0.1%). The observed sequence ends 3 residues before the CDR3 terminus, with the missing tail filled in from the germline J gene. The rearrangement uses TRBV6-2 or TRBV6-3 and TRBJ2-3; D is unresolved. This CDR3 comprises 14 residues. Germline V gives CDR1 MNHEY, CDR2 SVGEGT. V was pared by 2 bases and J by 2 bases, with 8 bases between. Incomplete CDR3 DNA: TGTGCCAGCAGTTACGGGCACCTCACAGATACG. This gives the protein CASSYGHLTDT. The CDR3 in its entirety is CASSYGHLTDTQYF.

This clone was counted at least ten times. The read falls 3 residues short of the CDR3 end, and the missing part is taken from the germline J gene. V gene TRBV30 combines with J gene TRBJ1-1, with 7 bases matching TRBD1. V lost 8 bases and J lost 7; bases outside the gene matches: 10. CDR1 and CDR2 (germline): GTSNPN, SVGIG (reference sequence). This CDR3 region has 12 residues. The DNA read from the CDR3 is TGTGCCGCGGGAGGGGGCGAGGTTGAA. Translating it yields CAAGGGEVE. The entire CDR3 reads CAAGGGEVEAFF.

Of note for this clone: From the germline J gene comes the end of the CDR3, since the read stops 3 residues before it. This chain uses TRBV30 with TRBJ1-6, with D possibly matching TRBD1 (6 bases). V lost 3 bases to trimming and J lost 10 bases, with 19 bases between them. The CDR3 loop spans 15 amino acids. From germline, CDR1 is GTSNPN and CDR2 SVGIG (reference sequence). The CDR3 spells CAWRVGGGSKSPLHF. CDR3 bases read: TGTGCCTGGAGGGTAGGAGGGGGAAGTAAGTCACCC.

This clone has ten or more counts. The CDR3 goes on 3 residues after the read ends, and that part is filled in from the germline J gene. V usage is TRBV13 and J usage is TRBJ2-3; 8 nucleotides match TRBD2. This CDR3 has 15 amino acids. The junction had 8 bases not matched to a gene; V was cut back by 5 bases and J by 4 bases. Germline lookup yields CDR1 PRHDT and CDR2 FYEKMQ (reference sequence). The CDR3 reads CASSTGTSPPDTQYF. The DNA read from the CDR3 is TGTGCCAGCAGCACCGGGACTAGTCCCCCAGATACG.

As to this clone: Coverage ceases 3 residues before the CDR3 finishes, and the germline J gene fills in the end. The rearrangement uses TRBV30 and TRBJ2-3; D call uncertain. Per germline, CDR1 GTSNPN and CDR2 SVGIG (reference sequence). V lost 4 bases to trimming and J lost 4 bases, with 9 bases between them. CDR3 length: 12 residues. CDR3 DNA (partial): TGTGCCTGGAAAAATTACTCAGATACG. As protein: CAWKNYSDT. The CDR3 reads in full as CAWKNYSDTQYF.

Worth noting for this clone: The read halts 3 residues ahead of the CDR3 end, with the missing end drawn from the germline J gene. The rearrangement links TRBV2 to TRBJ1-1; D is unresolved. The V and J ends lost 4 bases and 6 bases respectively, with 9 bases between them. Germline assignment: CDR1 SNHLY and CDR2 FYNNEI. The CDR3 spans 12 residues. CDR3 DNA (partial): TGTGCCAGCAGTGGGTCGAGGGCTGAA. It codes for CASSGSRAE. The full CDR3 protein is CASSGSRAEAFF.

In this sample, this clone turned up many times. Partial CDR3 DNA: TGTGCCAGCAGCTTGCGGGGGGGCACAGATACG. It yields the protein CASSLRGGTDT. The full CDR3 is CASSLRGGTDTQYF. V usage is TRBV5-6 and J usage is TRBJ2-3, with 7 bases lining up with TRBD2. The read ends 3 residues before the CDR3 terminus; that terminus is restored from the germline J gene. Germline-derived CDR1 and CDR2 are SGHDT and YYEEEE. Germline trimming cut 1 base from V and 1 base from J; bases unmatched to any gene: 0. CDR3 length: 14 amino acids.

This clone counts as medium-sized. Read sequence stops 3 residues before the CDR3 end, and the germline J gene provides the missing end. This specimen includes other DNA sequences encoding the same CDR3. The chain uses TRBV2 and TRBJ2-3; no clear D. Germline V gene sequence: CDR1 SNHLY, CDR2 FYNNEI. CDR3 length equals 11 residues. Trimming removed 5 bases at V and 4 bases at J, with 4 bases between. The covered CDR3 bases are TGTGCCAGCAGTTCATCAGATACG. Translation gives CASSSSDT. The full-length CDR3 reads as CASSSSDTQYF.

This clone has a handful of counts. The read gets to within 3 residues of the CDR3 end, and the germline J gene fills in the rest. Different DNA sequences within this sample yield the same CDR3. The chain links TRBV5-5 to TRBJ2-1; 8 bases are a match to TRBD2. This CDR3 comprises 15 residues. Germline CDR1 and CDR2: SGHKS and YYEKEE (reference sequence). Trimming cost V 3 bases and J 7 bases; bases outside gene matches: 9. Partial CDR3 DNA: TGTGCCAGCAGCTCTCCCGGGGGGGCAAATAATGAG. Amino acid sequence: CASSSPGGANNE. From start to end, the CDR3 is CASSSPGGANNEQFF.

This clone was detected ten times or more. Read coverage stops 3 residues before the CDR3 terminus; the germline J gene supplies the remainder. The chain uses TRBV19 and TRBJ1-5; weak D call: TRBD1 (5 bases). Deletions cut 7 bases from V and 0 bases from J, with 22 bases between. Germline V CDR1 and CDR2: LNHDA, SQIVND (reference sequence). The CDR3 runs to 18 residues. The sequenced CDR3 bases are TGTGCCAGTACCCAAGACAGCCCCGTTTCTTATAGCAATCAGCCC. The encoded protein is CASTQDSPVSYSNQP. The CDR3, in full, reads CASTQDSPVSYSNQPQHF.

As to this clone: The CDR3 end lies 3 residues beyond the end of the read and is filled in from the germline J gene. This rearrangement joins TRBV2 to TRBJ2-2; 9 bases are a match to TRBD1. The CDR3 consists of 15 residues. Looked up from germline, CDR1 is SNHLY and CDR2 is FYNNEI. V lost 5 bases to trimming and J lost 3 bases; unmatched junction nucleotides: 4. The CDR3: CASSFGQGHTGELFF. The covered CDR3 bases are TGTGCCAGCAGTTTCGGACAGGGGCACACCGGGGAG.

In this sample, this clone turned up many times. The read is 3 residues too short to cover the CDR3 end, so that end is filled in from the germline J gene. This chain connects TRBV5-6 to TRBJ2-7; 7 bases line up with TRBD2. CDR3 length: 13 residues. Germline CDR1 is SGHDT and CDR2 is YYEEEE. J lost 3 bases, V lost 4 bases, and 4 bases had no gene match. CDR3 bases read: TGTGCCAGCAGCGGCGGGAGCCACTACGAG. It is translated as CASSGGSHYE. From start to end, the CDR3 is CASSGGSHYEQYF.

Many counts were recorded for this clone. Sequencing ends 3 residues short of the CDR3 end; the germline J gene provides the rest. The genes are TRBV18 and TRBJ1-4, with D unclear. Germline V gene sequence: CDR1 KGHSH, CDR2 LQKENI. There are 17 residues in the CDR3. Trimming pared 3 bases from V and 0 bases from J, leaving 14 bases between. The covered CDR3 bases are TGTGCCAGCTCACCGGTAACCCGGGGTGCAACTAATGAAAAA. This encodes CASSPVTRGATNEK. The whole CDR3 reads CASSPVTRGATNEKLFF.

The sample holds many counts of this clone. The sequenced fragment ends 3 residues before the CDR3 boundary, so the rest is inferred from the germline J gene. The chain employs TRBV7-9 and TRBJ1-1; D uncertain. The CDR3 consists of 13 residues. Germline CDR1 and CDR2: SEHNR and FQNEAQ (reference sequence). The part of the CDR3 DNA that was read is TGTGCCAGCAGCTTAGCGAACATGGTCGAA. Translation: CASSLANMVE. The whole CDR3 is CASSLANMVEAFF.

There are many counts of this clone. The CDR3 end lies 3 residues beyond the end of the read and is filled in from the germline J gene. V usage is TRBV5-1 and J usage is TRBJ1-6, with 8 nucleotides matching TRBD1. There are 14 residues in the CDR3. Losses at the gene ends were 4 bases for V and 10 bases for J; bases not matched to a gene: 7. Germline loops: CDR1 SGHRS, CDR2 YFSETQ. The part of the CDR3 DNA that was read is TGCGCCAGCAGCGTGGGACAGGTGAGGTCACCC. Translation: CASSVGQVRSP. The complete CDR3 protein is CASSVGQVRSPLHF.

The CDR3 spells CASSDETGGSSHEQFF. CDR3 DNA (partial): TGTGCCAGCAGTGATGAAACAGGGGGCTCAAGCCATGAG. This chain links TRBV2 with TRBJ2-1; 9 nucleotides match TRBD1. The CDR3 end lies 3 residues beyond the end of the read and is filled in from the germline J gene. The CDR3 sequence is 16 residues long. Per germline, CDR1 SNHLY and CDR2 FYNNEI. The V gene end was trimmed by 3 bases and the J gene end by 8 bases; junction bases not matched to a gene: 11.